A single sample gave rise to the 32 T cell receptor beta chains below, sequenced in a study of breast tumors, draining lymph nodes, adjacent tissues. TCRdb re-called the multiplex PCR reads through MiXCR, storing one row per CDR3 protein. The sample contains about 130,000 distinct CDR3 sequences, 20% of which appear only once. The lymph nodes were axillary draining lymph nodes from breast cancer patients. The specimen sequenced was axillary lymph node tissue. The origin of the receptors is a female donor with breast cancer. Some clones in this sample may be carry-over from other donors' samples.

There are many counts of this clonotype. This chain connects TRBV2 to TRBJ1-3, with 7 nucleotides matching TRBD1. The CDR3 length is 15 residues. Looked up from germline, CDR1 is SNHLY and CDR2 is FYNNEI. V lost 4 bases to trimming and J lost 3 bases; unmatched junction nucleotides: 6. The CDR3 here is CASSGQGIGGNTIYF. The CDR3 DNA follows: TGTGCCAGCAGTGGACAGGGTATAGGTGGAAACACCATATATTTT.

On this clonotype: One base away lies a much larger clone, so this may be a sequencing read error. This chain joins TRBV6-1 and TRBJ2-7; D perhaps matches TRBD1 (6 bases). Germline V gives CDR1 MNHNS, CDR2 SASEGT. The CDR3 sequence is 14 residues long. The CDR3 reads CASIRQGRSWEQCF. The CDR3 DNA follows: TGTGCCAGCATCCGTCAGGGGCGATCGTGGGAGCAGTGCTTC.

This clonotype showed up many times. The chain uses TRBV7-3 and TRBJ2-3; D tentatively reads TRBD1 or TRBD2 (5 bases each). V was cut by 4 bases and J by 0 bases, with 14 bases left in between. This CDR3 contains 16 residues. In germline, CDR1 is SGHTA, CDR2 FQGTGA. CDR3 loop: CASSSTGAESTDTQYF. In DNA, the CDR3 is TGTGCCAGCAGCTCTACCGGGGCAGAGAGCACAGATACGCAGTATTTT.

This clonotype was counted ten times or more. The chain uses TRBV6-5 and TRBJ2-3; D not resolved. V lost 0 bases and J 3 bases, leaving 4 bases between the germline ends. This CDR3 is 13 amino acids long. From germline, CDR1 is MNHEY and CDR2 SVGAGI. The CDR3 nucleotides read TGTGCCAGCAGTTACTCGTGGACAGATACGCAGTATTTT. Amino acids: CASSYSWTDTQYF.

This clonotype was seen many times. The chain carries TRBV7-3 and TRBJ2-1; 13 bases align to TRBD2. The CDR3 consists of 15 residues. The trim removed 2 bases at V and 5 bases at J, leaving 0 bases unmatched. The germline V gene has CDR1 SGHTA and CDR2 FQGTGA. The CDR3 is CASSLGTSGNNEQFF. The CDR3 nucleotides are TGTGCCAGCAGCTTAGGGACTAGCGGGAACAATGAGCAGTTCTTC.

This clonotype was detected many times. The rearrangement uses TRBV19 and TRBJ2-1, with D hard to call. The V and J ends lost 5 bases and 6 bases respectively, with 11 bases between them. Germline-derived CDR1 and CDR2 are LNHDA and SQIVND (reference sequence). The CDR3 is 13 residues long. The DNA for the CDR3 is TGTGCCAGTAGTGTCTCACTCGTCAATGAGCAGTTCTTC. This gives the protein CASSVSLVNEQFF.

At least ten counts were recorded for this clonotype. The J gene is TRBJ2-7, the V gene TRBV5-8; 9 bases are a match to TRBD1. This CDR3 region has 17 residues. Looked up from germline, CDR1 is SGHTS and CDR2 is YDEGEE. With V trimmed by 4 bases and J by 2 bases, 13 bases remained unmatched. For the CDR3, the DNA is TGTGCCAGCAGCCAATACAAGAGGACAGGGGAGGCCTACGAGCAGTACTTC. Translating gives CASSQYKRTGEAYEQYF.

This clonotype was detected many times. The chain employs TRBV24-1 and TRBJ2-1; TRBD2 agrees at 10 bases. CDR3 size: 16 residues. After removal of 3 bases from V and 9 bases from J, the junction contained 10 bases not matched to a gene. CDR1 and CDR2 (germline): KGHDR, SFDVKD. In DNA form, the CDR3 reads TGTGCCACCAGTGATCCTAGCGGGGGCCCTCTTGTTGAGCAGTTCTTC. Translating it yields CATSDPSGGPLVEQFF.

This rearrangement joins TRBV9 to TRBJ1-1, with TRBD1 matching 8 bases. V lost 0 bases, J lost 4 bases, and 8 bases stayed unmatched. This CDR3 has 16 residues. Germline V gene sequence: CDR1 SGDLS, CDR2 YYNGEE. This CDR3 is CASSVGDRGDPTEAFF. As DNA, the CDR3 is TGTGCCAGCAGCGTAGGCGACAGGGGTGATCCCACTGAAGCTTTCTTT.

On this clonotype itself: This may be a read error, as it is one base from a much larger clone. This rearrangement joins TRBV12-3 or TRBV12-4 to TRBJ1-4; D call uncertain. This CDR3 has 14 amino acids. The CDR3 sequence: CASSLGLTNEKLSF. The CDR3 nucleotides read TGTGCCAGCAGTTTAGGCTTGACTAATGAAAAACTGTCTTTT.

On this clonotype itself: A much larger clone sits a single nucleotide away, making a read error possible. The chain couples TRBV2 to TRBJ1-3, with TRBD1 identical over 7 bases. This CDR3 is built from 15 residues. Germline lookup yields CDR1 SNHLY and CDR2 FYNNEI. The CDR3 DNA follows: TGTGCCAGCAGAGCGGGACAGTCAGCTGGAGACACCATATATTTT. It translates to CASRAGQSAGDTIYF. The full variable domain, completed using reference TRBV2 and TRBJ1-3, is EPEVTQTPSHQVTQMGQEVILRCVPISNHLYFYWYRQILGQKVEFLVSFYNNEISEKSEIFDDQFSVERPDGSNFTLKIRSTKLEDSAMYFCASRAGQSAGDTIYFGEGSWLTVV.

A word on this clonotype: This may be a read error: a much more frequent sequence differs by one nucleotide. The chain combines TRBV9 with TRBJ1-2; D gene unclear. The CDR3 covers 15 residues. Trimming took 0 bases from V and 9 from J, leaving 18 bases between them. CDR1 is SGDLS, CDR2 YYNGEE, per germline. The CDR3 bases are TGTGCCAGCAGCGTAGGGCAGTCCCCTATAGGTAGCTACACCTTC. It encodes CASSVGQSPIGSYTF.

This clonotype was found many times. The V gene is TRBV20-1, the J gene TRBJ1-2; D not certain. Germline V CDR1 and CDR2: DFQATT, SNEGSKA (reference sequence). V was shortened by 0 bases and J by 2 bases, with 16 bases between the two germline ends. There are 16 residues in the CDR3. DNA of the CDR3: TGCAGTGCTAGAGATCATTTAGGCAGCAAGAACTATGGCTACACCTTC. Its translation is CSARDHLGSKNYGYTF.

This clonotype was picked up many times. The chain carries TRBV5-1 and TRBJ2-7, with 11 bases lining up with TRBD2. The CDR3 consists of 15 residues. Trimming removed 5 bases from V and 4 bases from J; junction bases left unmatched: 8. The germline CDR1 and CDR2 sequences are SGHRS and YFSETQ. The CDR3 bases are TGCGCCAGCAGTTGGGCGGGACTAGCGGTTTACGAGCAGTACTTC. Encoded protein: CASSWAGLAVYEQYF.

There are a few counts of this clonotype. The chain recombines TRBV11-3 with TRBJ1-2, with D hard to call. Germline V gene lookup returns CDR1 SGHNT and CDR2 YENEEA. There are 15 residues in the CDR3. Trimming left V 0 bases short and J 0 bases short, with 8 bases between. The CDR3: CASSLDRWANYGYTF. The CDR3, as DNA: TGTGCCAGCAGCTTAGATAGGTGGGCTAACTATGGCTACACCTTC.

This clonotype was detected ten times or more. The V gene is TRBV20-1, the J gene TRBJ2-1; 9 nucleotides agree with TRBD2. Germline CDR1 is DFQATT and CDR2 is SNEGSKA (reference sequence). This CDR3 is built from 12 residues. Losses at the gene ends were 8 bases for V and 7 bases for J; bases not matched to a gene: 6. The chain's CDR3 is CSCGRAWNEQFF. The CDR3 nucleotides are TGCAGTTGCGGGAGGGCCTGGAATGAGCAGTTCTTC.

This clonotype was counted at least ten times. The J gene is TRBJ2-3, the V gene TRBV10-3, with TRBD2 identical over 12 bases. V was pared by 3 bases and J by 0 bases, with 22 bases of the junction left unmatched. CDR3 length equals 23 residues. Germline V gene lookup returns CDR1 ENHRY and CDR2 SYGVKD. CDR3: CAISDPKHPGGLAGRVSTDTQYF. The CDR3 nucleotides read TGTGCCATCAGTGACCCTAAGCACCCAGGGGGACTAGCGGGTAGGGTGAGCACAGATACGCAGTATTTT.

The V and J genes are TRBV10-3 and TRBJ1-1; D might be TRBD1 (5 bases). V lost 0 bases and J 0 bases, leaving 11 bases between the germline ends. CDR1 is ENHRY, CDR2 SYGVKD, per germline. The CDR3 has 16 residues. In DNA, the CDR3 is TGTGCCATCAGTGAGTCCCCAGGGAAGATGAACACTGAAGCTTTCTTT. Its translation: CAISESPGKMNTEAFF.

On this clonotype itself: This clone may be a read error of a much larger clone one base away. The rearrangement uses TRBV6-2 or TRBV6-3 and TRBJ1-5, with D possibly matching TRBD1 (5 bases). Deletions cut 8 bases from V and 1 base from J, with 18 bases between. CDR1 and CDR2 (germline): MNHEY, SVGEGT. The CDR3 runs 16 residues. CDR3 nucleotides: TGTGCCAGCCCCCCACAGGAACGGGGGAGCAATCAGCCCCAGCATTTT. It encodes CASPPQERGSNQPQHF.

V gene TRBV27 combines with J gene TRBJ2-4; 9 nucleotides agree with TRBD1. The CDR3 consists of 14 residues. Germline V gives CDR1 MNHEY, CDR2 SMNVEV (reference sequence). J was trimmed by 4 bases and V by 6 bases; bases with no gene match: 4. The CDR3 bases are TGTGCCAGCAGACCGACAGGGGGGAAAAACATTCAGTACTTC. This gives the protein CASRPTGGKNIQYF.

The sample holds many counts of this clonotype. V and J are TRBV29-1 and TRBJ2-5; D is uncertain. The CDR3 contains 14 residues. V shed 6 bases and J shed 1 base, with 15 bases lying between them. Germline CDR1 and CDR2: SQVTM and ANQGSEA. The CDR3 loop is CSVGLKGTQETQYF. CDR3 coding DNA: TGCAGCGTCGGGTTAAAAGGAACCCAAGAGACCCAGTACTTC. Looking up the rest from reference TRBV29-1 and TRBJ2-5 gives the full variable domain: SAVISQKPSRDICQRGTSLTIQCQVDSQVTMMFWYRQQPGQSLTLIATANQGSEATYESGFVIDKFPISRPNLTFSTLTVSNMSPEDSSIYLCSVGLKGTQETQYFGPGTRLLVL.

This clonotype was detected only a few times. The chain couples TRBV13 to TRBJ2-1, with D unclear. The CDR3 has 15 amino acids. The ends were cut back, 4 bases at V and 4 bases at J, with 14 bases in the middle. The germline CDR1 and CDR2 sequences are PRHDT and FYEKMQ (reference sequence). The CDR3 region is CASSWSKGNYNEQFF. The DNA of the CDR3 is TGTGCCAGCAGCTGGAGTAAGGGCAATTACAATGAGCAGTTCTTC.

Note on this clonotype: One end of the junction is discordant with germline, which a read error may explain. V and J are TRBV19 and TRBJ1-5, with D maybe TRBD1 (6 bases). Germline V CDR1 and CDR2: LNHDA, SQIVND (reference sequence). This CDR3 has 17 amino acids. The DNA for the CDR3 is TGTGCCAGTAGTATAGATTTGGGGGCGTATAGCAATCAGCCCCAGCTTTTT. Its translation is CASSIDLGAYSNQPQLF.

This clonotype came up many times. V usage is TRBV5-1 and J usage is TRBJ2-7; D might be TRBD1 (6 bases). Germline V gene data show CDR1 as SGHRS and CDR2 as YFSETQ. V was clipped by 2 bases and J by 3 bases, with 15 bases between them. The length of the CDR3 is 15 residues. This chain's CDR3 is CASSFGQPINYEQYF. Written as DNA, the CDR3 is TGCGCCAGCAGCTTTGGACAGCCGATTAACTACGAGCAGTACTTC.

This clonotype has at least ten counts. V and J are TRBV3-1 and TRBJ1-5; maybe TRBD1 (6 bases). Germline V gives CDR1 LGHDT, CDR2 YNNKEL (reference sequence). CDR3 length: 15 residues. Trimming left V 2 bases short and J 4 bases short, with 12 bases between. The CDR3 nucleotides are TGTGCCAGCAGCCAAAGCCCGACAGGAAATCAGCCCCAGCATTTT. Amino acids: CASSQSPTGNQPQHF.

Comments on this clonotype: This likely comes from a read error, as the CDR3 has no conserved phenylalanine or tryptophan at its end. The rearrangement joins TRBV7-9 to TRBJ2-5; maybe TRBD2 (7 bases). The V end was cut by 8 bases, the J end by 9 bases, with 25 bases between. This CDR3 comprises 15 residues. CDR1 and CDR2 (germline): SEHNR, FQNEAQ (reference sequence). The CDR3: CASYSGGGAREAQYL. CDR3 in DNA: TGTGCCAGCTACTCTGGGGGGGGGGCCCGGGAGGCCCAGTACCTC.

This clonotype was detected a few times. A much larger clone differs by one base, so this may be a read error. J is TRBJ2-1 and V is TRBV20-1, with 7 bases fitting TRBD2. The CDR3 has 13 residues. The V gene's germline CDR1 is DFQATT and CDR2 SNEGSKA (reference sequence). The CDR3 DNA sequence: TGCAGTGCTAGTCAGGCTAGCGGTAATGGGCAGTTCTTC. Its translation is CSASQASGNGQFF.

This clonotype was observed at least ten times. The V and J genes are TRBV7-9 and TRBJ2-7, with D perhaps matching TRBD1 (6 bases). This CDR3 is built from 13 residues. CDR1 SEHNR and CDR2 FQNEAQ come from the germline V gene (reference sequence). Trimming took off 0 bases at V and 5 bases at J, with 8 bases between the two ends. The CDR3 loop reads CASSLAGQNEQYF. The CDR3 DNA is TGTGCCAGCAGCTTAGCCGGACAGAACGAGCAGTACTTC.

In its sample, this clonotype was seen many times. This rearrangement joins TRBV20-1 to TRBJ2-6; no clear D gene. The germline gives CDR1 DFQATT, CDR2 SNEGSKA (reference sequence). V lost 4 bases and J lost 0, with 7 bases in between. The CDR3 spans 14 residues. CDR3 sequence: CSAIYTSGANVLTF. The DNA of the CDR3 is TGCAGTGCTATTTATACCTCTGGGGCCAACGTCCTGACTTTC.

This clonotype was counted between two and nine times. This chain joins TRBV18 and TRBJ1-3, with TRBD1 identical over 7 bases. This CDR3 has 15 residues. Germline values: CDR1 KGHSH, CDR2 LQKENI. The V segment lost 6 bases and the J segment 4 bases; nucleotides outside the gene matches: 9. CDR3 DNA: TGTGCCAGCTCCCCCCAGGGGGGCTCGGGAAACACCATATATTTT. This sequence encodes CASSPQGGSGNTIYF.

The sample holds a few counts of this clonotype. The chain uses TRBV19 and TRBJ1-5; weak D call: TRBD1 (6 bases). The CDR3 runs 13 residues. With 4 bases removed from V and 5 bases from J, the gap between germline ends came to 9 bases. CDR1 is LNHDA and CDR2 is SQIVND in the germline V gene (reference sequence). The CDR3, as DNA: TGTGCCAGTAGTAACACAGGGTATCAGCCCCAGCATTTT. Its translation is CASSNTGYQPQHF.

In its sample, this clonotype was seen many times. The V call is TRBV19, the J call TRBJ1-3, with TRBD1 as a possible D gene (5 bases). Per germline, CDR1 LNHDA and CDR2 SQIVND (reference sequence). V was trimmed by 4 bases and J by 0 bases, leaving 10 bases between them. CDR3 size: 15 residues. The CDR3 spells CASSRGTDSGNTIYF. CDR3 DNA: TGTGCCAGTAGTAGAGGGACCGACTCTGGAAACACCATATATTTT.